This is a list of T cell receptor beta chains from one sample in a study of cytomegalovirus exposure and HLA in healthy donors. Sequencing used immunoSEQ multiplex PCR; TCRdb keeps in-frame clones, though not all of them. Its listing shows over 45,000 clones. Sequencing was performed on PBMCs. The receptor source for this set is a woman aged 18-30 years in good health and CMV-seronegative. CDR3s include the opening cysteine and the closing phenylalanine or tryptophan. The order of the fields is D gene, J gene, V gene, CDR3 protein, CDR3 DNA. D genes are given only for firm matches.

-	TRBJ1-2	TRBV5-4	CASSPGGRRPYGYTF	TGTGCCAGCAGCCCCGGGGGGAGGAGACCCTATGGCTACACCTTC
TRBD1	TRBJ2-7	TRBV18	CASSPYRGYEQYF	TGTGCCAGCTCACCCTACAGGGGATACGAGCAGTACTTC
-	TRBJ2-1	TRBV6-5	CASSYGGLSYNEQFF	TGTGCCAGCAGTTATGGCGGGCTCTCCTACAATGAGCAGTTCTTC
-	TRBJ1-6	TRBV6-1	CASSAGDSPLHF	TGTGCCAGCAGTGCGGGGGATTCACCCCTCCACTTT
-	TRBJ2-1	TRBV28	CASSWRDEQFF	TGTGCCAGCAGTTGGAGGGATGAGCAGTTCTTC
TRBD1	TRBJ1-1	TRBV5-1	CASIGQDTNTEAFF	TGCGCCAGCATCGGACAGGACACCAACACTGAAGCTTTCTTT
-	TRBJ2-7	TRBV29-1	CSVEGSGGGGFVYEQYF	TGCAGCGTTGAAGGATCCGGAGGGGGCGGTTTCGTCTACGAGCAGTACTTC
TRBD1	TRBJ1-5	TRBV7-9	CASSQGASNQPQHF	TGTGCCAGCAGCCAGGGGGCGAGCAATCAGCCCCAGCATTTT
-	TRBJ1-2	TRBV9	CASSGHAPNYGYTF	TGTGCCAGCAGCGGACACGCTCCTAACTATGGCTACACCTTC
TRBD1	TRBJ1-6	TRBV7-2	CASSQEATGNSPLHF	TGTGCCAGCAGCCAAGAGGCGACAGGGAATTCACCCCTCCACTTT
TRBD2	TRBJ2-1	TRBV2	CASSTGAGGEQFF	TGTGCCAGCAGCACCGGGGCCGGGGGGGAGCAGTTCTTC
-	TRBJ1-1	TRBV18	CASSPPAGMGTEAFF	TGTGCCAGCTCACCACCGGCGGGCATGGGCACTGAAGCTTTCTTT
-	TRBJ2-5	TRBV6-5	CASRSLRTESETQYF	TGTGCCAGCAGGTCCCTGAGGACAGAATCAGAGACCCAGTACTTC
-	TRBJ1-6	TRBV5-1	CASSLAFITGITSSPLHF	TGCGCCAGCAGCTTGGCTTTTATTACAGGTATCACCTCTTCACCCCTCCACTTT
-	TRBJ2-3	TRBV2	CASRPNAGTDTQYF	TGTGCCAGCAGACCTAATGCGGGGACAGATACGCAGTATTTT
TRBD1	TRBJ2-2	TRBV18	CASSQQGFTGELFF	TGTGCCAGCTCACAACAGGGGTTCACCGGGGAGCTGTTTTTT
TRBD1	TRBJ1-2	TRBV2	CASSPPDRANYGYTF	TGTGCCAGCAGCCCCCCTGACAGGGCAAACTATGGCTACACCTTC
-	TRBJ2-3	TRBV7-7	CASSYRGGGTDTQYF	TGTGCCAGCAGCTACAGGGGCGGAGGGACAGATACGCAGTATTTT
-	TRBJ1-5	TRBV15	CATSRRDYSNQPQHF	TGTGCCACCAGCAGAAGAGATTATAGCAATCAGCCCCAGCATTTT
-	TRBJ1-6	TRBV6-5	CASSYQGSSYNSPLHF	TGTGCCAGCAGTTACCAGGGGAGCTCCTATAATTCACCCCTCCACTTT
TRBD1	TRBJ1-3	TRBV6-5	CASSYAGDRAGNTIYF	TGTGCCAGCAGTTACGCGGGGGACAGGGCTGGAAACACCATATATTTT
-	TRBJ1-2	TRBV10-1	CASSGGYGYTF	TGCGCCAGCTCGGGAGGCTATGGCTACACCTTC
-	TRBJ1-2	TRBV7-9	CASQWAEGYGYTF	TGTGCCAGCCAGTGGGCAGAAGGCTATGGCTACACCTTC
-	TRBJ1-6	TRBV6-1	CASSEGSVAHSPLHF	TGTGCCAGCAGTGAAGGGTCAGTCGCACATTCACCCCTCCACTTT
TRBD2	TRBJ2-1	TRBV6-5	CASSSSSGTFYNEQFF	TGTGCCAGCAGTTCGTCTAGCGGGACCTTCTACAATGAGCAGTTCTTC
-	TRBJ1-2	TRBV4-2	CASSQEHRNYGYTF	TGTGCCAGCAGCCAAGAACACAGGAACTATGGCTACACCTTC
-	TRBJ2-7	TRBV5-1	CASRLRVSAYEQYF	TGCGCCAGCAGACTCCGCGTTAGCGCCTACGAGCAGTACTTC
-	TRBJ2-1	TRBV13	CASSLRGGVQQFF	TGTGCCAGCAGCTTACGGGGCGGGGTTCAGCAGTTCTTC
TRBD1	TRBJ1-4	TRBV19	CASSEGQVNEKLFF	TGTGCCAGTAGTGAAGGACAGGTTAATGAAAAACTGTTTTTT
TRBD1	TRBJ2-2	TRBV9	CASSVVWDRGNTGELFF	TGTGCCAGCAGCGTAGTATGGGACAGGGGTAACACCGGGGAGCTGTTTTTT
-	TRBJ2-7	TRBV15	CATSRESIDSSYEQYF	TGTGCCACCAGCAGAGAATCCATAGACAGCTCCTACGAGCAGTACTTC
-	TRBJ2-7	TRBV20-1	CSATEGLEQYF	TGCAGTGCTACTGAGGGCTTGGAGCAGTACTTC
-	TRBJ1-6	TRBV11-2	CATRFLGGPQARTNSPLHF	TGTGCCACCCGTTTCCTGGGGGGGCCTCAGGCCAGGACCAATTCACCCCTCCACTTT
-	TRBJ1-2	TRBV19	CASSIVRPLNYGYTF	TGTGCCAGTAGTATAGTCAGGCCTCTAAACTATGGCTACACCTTC
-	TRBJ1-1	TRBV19	CASSLRLQRSNTEAFF	TGTGCCAGTAGTCTCAGGCTCCAACGCTCGAACACTGAAGCTTTCTTT
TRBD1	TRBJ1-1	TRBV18	CASSQGQGNTEAFF	TGTGCCAGCTCTCAAGGACAGGGGAACACTGAAGCTTTCTTT
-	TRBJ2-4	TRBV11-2	CASSEMVGNIQYF	TGTGCCAGCAGCGAGATGGTCGGGAACATTCAGTACTTC
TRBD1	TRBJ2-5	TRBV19	CASSMRRGQETQYF	TGTGCCAGTAGTATGCGCAGGGGGCAAGAGACCCAGTACTTC
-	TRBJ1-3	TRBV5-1	CASSLAPLRTESSGNTIYF	TGCGCCAGCAGCTTGGCCCCACTTAGGACAGAGAGCTCTGGAAACACCATATATTTT
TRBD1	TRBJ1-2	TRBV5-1	CASSSGTGVVQGYTF	TGCGCCAGCAGCTCCGGGACAGGGGTAGTTCAGGGCTACACCTTC
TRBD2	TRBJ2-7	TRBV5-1	CASSPTLAGYAEEQYF	TGCGCCAGCAGCCCTACTTTAGCGGGGTACGCCGAAGAGCAGTACTTC
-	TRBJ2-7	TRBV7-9	CASSFTYEQYF	TGTGCCAGCAGCTTTACATACGAGCAGTACTTC
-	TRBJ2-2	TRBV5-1	CASSLVLQGTGELFF	TGCGCCAGCAGCTTGGTCCTGCAGGGCACCGGGGAGCTGTTTTTT
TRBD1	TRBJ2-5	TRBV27	CASRSEDRAQETQYF	TGTGCCAGCAGGAGCGAGGACAGGGCCCAAGAGACCCAGTACTTC
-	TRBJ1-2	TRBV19	CASSIGEAIWWNGYTF	TGTGCCAGTAGTATCGGGGAGGCGATTTGGTGGAATGGCTACACCTTC
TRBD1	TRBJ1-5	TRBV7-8	CASSLDRGPQPQHF	TGTGCCAGCAGCTTAGACAGGGGGCCTCAGCCCCAGCATTTT
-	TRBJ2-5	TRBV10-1	CASSESLAQETQYF	TGCGCCAGCAGTGAGTCTCTAGCCCAAGAGACCCAGTACTTC
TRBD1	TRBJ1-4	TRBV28	CASSLPALGTEDTTNEKLFF	TGTGCCAGCAGTTTACCTGCGTTGGGGACAGAAGATACAACTAATGAAAAACTGTTTTTT
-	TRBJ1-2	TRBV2	CASSISDTRGHGYTF	TGTGCCAGCAGTATCTCGGACACTCGAGGACATGGCTACACCTTC
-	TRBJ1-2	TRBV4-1	CASSQEGGGFYGYTF	TGCGCCAGCAGCCAAGAGGGAGGAGGTTTCTATGGCTACACCTTC